These 30 T cell receptor beta chains share one sample of origin, sequenced in a study of cytomegalovirus exposure and HLA in healthy donors. Primers included in the PCR were 60 Vbeta and 13 Jbeta primers. Assay used: immunoSEQ multiplex PCR; TCRdb lists only in-frame clones, some missing. The sample has roughly 190,000 clones; around four fifths are singletons. Specimen: PBMCs. All receptors derive from a man aged 35 to 55 in good health and CMV-seropositive.

The chain combines TRBV4-1 with TRBJ2-7, with 15 bases fitting TRBD2. The CDR3 extends over 15 amino acids. J gave up 9 bases and V 4 bases, and 7 bases lay outside the gene matches. Germline V gene lookup returns CDR1 MGHRA and CDR2 YSYEKL. In DNA, the CDR3 is TGCGCCAGCAGCCCTTTTCTGGGACTAGCGGGAGGGCAGTACTTC. Encoded protein: CASSPFLGLAGGQYF.

The chain joins TRBV5-6 to TRBJ2-7, with 8 bases matching TRBD2. This CDR3 has 15 amino acids. Germline CDR1 reads SGHDT; CDR2 reads YYEEEE. After removal of 5 bases from V and 2 bases from J, the junction contained 9 bases not matched to a gene. The CDR3 protein is CASSSWGGRTYEQYF. The CDR3, as DNA: TGTGCCAGCAGTTCCTGGGGCGGGAGGACCTACGAGCAGTACTTC.

This chain connects TRBV5-4 to TRBJ1-6; TRBD1 aligns across 10 bases. The CDR3 sequence is 15 residues long. Looked up from germline, CDR1 is SGHNT and CDR2 is YYREEE (reference sequence). The V gene end was trimmed by 3 bases and the J gene end by 9 bases; junction bases not matched to a gene: 6. CDR3 protein: CASSSRDRGVSPLHF. The CDR3 nucleotides are TGTGCCAGCAGCTCCCGGGACAGGGGCGTTTCACCCCTCCACTTT.

V gene TRBV5-1 combines with J gene TRBJ2-2, with D uncertain. This CDR3 contains 14 residues. Trimming cost V 2 bases and J 0 bases, with 5 bases left between them. Germline V gene lookup returns CDR1 SGHRS and CDR2 YFSETQ. CDR3 loop: CASSFEPNTGELFF. The CDR3 DNA is TGCGCCAGCAGCTTTGAGCCGAACACCGGGGAGCTGTTTTTT.

As to this clone: The sample holds other DNA sequences that translate to the same CDR3. The V and J genes are TRBV19 and TRBJ2-7, with D tentatively TRBD1 (7 bases). Trimming removed 3 bases at V and 5 bases at J, with 11 bases between. This CDR3 is 13 amino acids long. Looked up from germline, CDR1 is LNHDA and CDR2 is SQIVND (reference sequence). The CDR3 loop reads CASSIGRGDEQYF. CDR3 in DNA: TGTGCCAGTAGTATTGGCAGGGGGGACGAGCAGTACTTC. The variable domain in full, completed from reference TRBV19 and TRBJ2-7, reads DGGITQSPKYLFRKEGQNVTLSCEQNLNHDAMYWYRQDPGQGLRLIYYSQIVNDFQKGDIAEGYSVSREKKESFPLTVTSAQKNPTAFYLCASSIGRGDEQYFGPGTRLTVT.

The rearrangement links TRBV6-1 to TRBJ2-2; TRBD1 might be the D (5 bases). The CDR3 loop spans 14 amino acids. The germline V and J ends were trimmed by 4 bases and 7 bases, with 13 bases remaining between them. Germline V CDR1 and CDR2: MNHNS, SASEGT. In DNA, the CDR3 is TGTGCCAGCAGTGGACAAACAGGCTACGGGGAGCTGTTTTTT. This gives the protein CASSGQTGYGELFF.

This chain joins TRBV19 and TRBJ1-5, with D maybe TRBD1 (6 bases). Trimming pared 3 bases from V and 11 bases from J, leaving 14 bases between. Per germline, CDR1 LNHDA and CDR2 SQIVND (reference sequence). This CDR3 has 13 amino acids. The CDR3 spells CASSIQGQESQHF. CDR3 sequence (DNA): TGTGCCAGTAGTATCCAGGGGCAGGAGTCCCAGCATTTT.

The V call is TRBV12-5, the J call TRBJ1-5; TRBD1 is a possible D gene (5 bases). Trimming removed 4 bases at V and 1 base at J, with 14 bases between. CDR1 and CDR2 (germline): LGHNT, FRNRAP. CDR3 size: 16 residues. The CDR3 region is CASGWGGSQSNQPQHF. CDR3 sequence (DNA): TGTGCTAGTGGTTGGGGGGGATCGCAAAGCAATCAGCCCCAGCATTTT.

The chain employs TRBV6-5 and TRBJ2-7; a weak D match, TRBD2 (5 bases). Germline loops: CDR1 MNHEY, CDR2 SVGAGI. V lost 4 bases, J lost 5 bases, and 12 bases lay in between. The CDR3 has 13 residues. CDR3 sequence: CASSSRGRDEQYF. CDR3 DNA sequence: TGTGCCAGCAGTTCCCGCGGGCGGGACGAGCAGTACTTC.

This clone was picked up a small number of times. The V call is TRBV7-8, the J call TRBJ2-5; D is undetermined. Per germline, CDR1 SGHVS and CDR2 FQNEAQ. Trimming left V 1 base short and J 7 bases short, with 10 bases between. This CDR3 has 13 residues. The CDR3 loop reads CASSLVSEATQYF. CDR3 DNA: TGTGCCAGCAGCTTAGTCTCCGAAGCGACCCAGTACTTC.

Details on this clone: The germline gene is not matched at one end of the junction; a read error may be the cause. The chain is built from TRBV6-1 and TRBJ2-4, with TRBD1 as a possible D gene (6 bases). Germline CDR1 and CDR2: MNHNS and SASEGT. This CDR3 is 16 amino acids long. CDR3 in DNA: TGTGCCAGCAGTGGGGGGCCCCGAGGGGCCAAAAACAGTCAGTACTTC. Translated: CASSGGPRGAKNSQYF.

The chain uses TRBV6-1 and TRBJ1-2; no clear D gene. V was cut by 6 bases and J by 7 bases, with 15 bases left in between. The CDR3 sequence is 13 residues long. Looked up from germline, CDR1 is MNHNS and CDR2 is SASEGT. As DNA, the CDR3 is TGTGCCAGCAGCCCCGGGTCTCGGGGTGGCTACACCTTC. Translating gives CASSPGSRGGYTF.

The genes are TRBV5-4 and TRBJ2-5; 8 bases agree with TRBD2. Germline CDR1 reads SGHNT; CDR2 reads YYREEE (reference sequence). V lost 1 base to trimming and J lost 1 base; unmatched junction nucleotides: 0. The length of the CDR3 is 14 residues. The CDR3 region is CASSLTSGQETQYF. DNA of the CDR3: TGTGCCAGCAGCTTGACTAGCGGCCAAGAGACCCAGTACTTC.

The chain recombines TRBV28 with TRBJ1-3; maybe TRBD1 (6 bases). This CDR3 has 14 amino acids. Deletions cut 2 bases from V and 2 bases from J, with 7 bases between. CDR1 is MDHEN and CDR2 is SYDVKM in the germline V gene. The CDR3 bases are TGTGCCAGCAGTTTAGGGGGCGCTGGAAACACCATATATTTT. Translated: CASSLGGAGNTIYF.

The rearrangement links TRBV29-1 to TRBJ2-5; possibly TRBD1 for D (5 bases). This CDR3 is 13 amino acids long. Trimming shortened V by 1 base and J by 4 bases, and 10 bases separated the two germline ends. Per the germline V gene, CDR1 is SQVTM and CDR2 is ANQGSEA. CDR3 bases: TGCAGCGTTGAAGTGGGGCGAAGAGAGACCCAGTACTTC. It is translated as CSVEVGRRETQYF. Full variable domain (rest looked up from reference TRBV29-1 and TRBJ2-5): SAVISQKPSRDICQRGTSLTIQCQVDSQVTMMFWYRQQPGQSLTLIATANQGSEATYESGFVIDKFPISRPNLTFSTLTVSNMSPEDSSIYLCSVEVGRRETQYFGPGTRLLVL.

The chain joins TRBV11-2 to TRBJ2-5, with 11 bases aligning to TRBD2. The CDR3 is made up of 16 amino acids. The V gene's germline CDR1 is SGHAT and CDR2 FQNNGV. Trimming took 4 bases from V and 3 from J; bases not matched to a gene: 7. The CDR3 loop is CASSSFVLAGEETQYF. In DNA form, the CDR3 reads TGTGCCAGCAGCTCGTTTGTACTAGCGGGAGAAGAGACCCAGTACTTC.

The chain joins TRBV4-3 to TRBJ1-4; 7 bases line up with TRBD1. With V trimmed by 2 bases and J by 0 bases, 3 bases remained unmatched. CDR1 is LGHNA, CDR2 YSLEER, per germline. The CDR3 is 16 amino acids. CDR3 DNA: TGCGCCAGCAGCCAAACTGGGACAGCAACTAATGAAAAACTGTTTTTT. Translating gives CASSQTGTATNEKLFF.

This rearrangement joins TRBV7-8 to TRBJ1-1; D unresolved. Trimming stripped 6 bases from V and 7 bases from J, with 15 bases between. Germline CDR1 SGHVS, CDR2 FQNEAQ. There are 13 residues in the CDR3. CDR3 loop: CASRPTRLDEAFF. The CDR3 DNA reads TGTGCCAGCAGACCAACGCGCCTCGATGAAGCTTTCTTT.

As to this clone: One end of the junction varies from germline; a read error may be responsible. The chain employs TRBV7-9 and TRBJ2-3; the D is unclear. CDR3 length equals 11 residues. Germline-derived CDR1 and CDR2 are SEHNR and FQNEAQ (reference sequence). CDR3 coding DNA: TGTTCCAGCGTTTTTTCGGATACGCAGTATTTT. It yields the protein CSSVFSDTQYF.

V and J are TRBV19 and TRBJ2-2, with TRBD2 matching over 10 bases. The J segment lost 7 bases and the V segment lost 3 bases, leaving 11 bases of the junction unmatched. The CDR3 is 17 amino acids. The V gene's germline CDR1 is LNHDA and CDR2 SQIVND (reference sequence). The CDR3: CASSITSGIFSGGELFF. For the CDR3, the DNA is TGTGCCAGTAGTATCACTAGCGGGATTTTTTCGGGCGGGGAGCTGTTTTTT.

This chain joins TRBV9 and TRBJ1-1; D might be TRBD1 (6 bases). This CDR3 has 15 residues. Germline V gene data show CDR1 as SGDLS and CDR2 as YYNGEE. Trimming took off 0 bases at V and 0 bases at J, with 9 bases between the two ends. CDR3 in DNA: TGTGCCAGCAGCGTAGGAGGGGGATTGAACACTGAAGCTTTCTTT. It codes for CASSVGGGLNTEAFF.

V usage is TRBV9 and J usage is TRBJ2-2; 7 nucleotides agree with TRBD1. The CDR3 extends over 17 amino acids. Losses at the gene ends were 0 bases for V and 4 bases for J; bases not matched to a gene: 9. Germline V gives CDR1 SGDLS, CDR2 YYNGEE. CDR3 sequence reads: CASSVGSVQGVTGELFF. The CDR3 DNA reads as TGTGCCAGCAGCGTAGGGTCAGTGCAGGGGGTCACCGGGGAGCTGTTTTTT. Full variable domain (missing parts from reference TRBV9 and TRBJ2-2): DSGVTQTPKHLITATGQRVTLRCSPRSGDLSVYWYQQSLDQGLQFLIQYYNGEERAKGNILERFSAQQFPDLHSELNLSSLELGDSALYFCASSVGSVQGVTGELFFGEGSRLTVL.

The gene calls are TRBV6-5 and TRBJ1-2; 9 positions match TRBD1. J lost 6 bases, V lost 2 bases, and 4 bases had no gene match. The CDR3 is 14 amino acids. Germline CDR1 MNHEY, CDR2 SVGAGI. The CDR3 DNA reads as TGTGCCAGCAGTTACGGACAGGGGATCGATGGCTACACCTTC. Its translation is CASSYGQGIDGYTF.

Only one count was recorded for this clone. V usage is TRBV9 and J usage is TRBJ2-1; D gene ambiguous. The CDR3 is made up of 14 amino acids. The V end lost 0 bases, the J end lost 9 bases, and 13 bases lay between the germline ends. The V gene's germline CDR1 is SGDLS and CDR2 YYNGEE. The CDR3 sequence is CASSVAVRGSEQFF. The DNA for the CDR3 is TGTGCCAGCAGCGTAGCGGTGAGAGGTAGTGAGCAGTTCTTC.

The V and J genes are TRBV19 and TRBJ1-5, with TRBD1 identical over 7 bases. This CDR3 has 17 amino acids. The trim removed 7 bases at V and 3 bases at J, leaving 15 bases unmatched. Germline values: CDR1 LNHDA, CDR2 SQIVND (reference sequence). The CDR3 is CASTQSKGQIFNQPQHF. The CDR3, as DNA: TGTGCCAGTACCCAATCAAAGGGACAGATATTCAATCAGCCCCAGCATTTT. Complete variable domain (other parts from reference TRBV19 and TRBJ1-5): DGGITQSPKYLFRKEGQNVTLSCEQNLNHDAMYWYRQDPGQGLRLIYYSQIVNDFQKGDIAEGYSVSREKKESFPLTVTSAQKNPTAFYLCASTQSKGQIFNQPQHFGDGTRLSIL.

As DNA, the CDR3 is TGTGCCACCAGCAGAGGTACGCCAGAGGGTGGCTACACCTTC. It yields the protein CATSRGTPEGGYTF. The chain links TRBV15 to TRBJ1-2; no definite D call. The V end was cut by 1 base, the J end by 7 bases, with 13 bases between. The CDR3 totals 14 residues. Germline V CDR1 and CDR2: LNHNV, YYDKDF (reference sequence).

The chain couples TRBV5-4 to TRBJ2-5; TRBD2 is a possible D gene (5 bases). V was clipped by 0 bases and J by 1 base, with 10 bases between them. The CDR3 is made up of 15 amino acids. Looked up from germline, CDR1 is SGHNT and CDR2 is YYREEE (reference sequence). In DNA form, the CDR3 reads TGTGCCAGCAGCTTGGAGATAGCGAGCCAAGAGACCCAGTACTTC. Translation: CASSLEIASQETQYF.

J is TRBJ1-1 and V is TRBV7-2; 10 nucleotides agree with TRBD1. The CDR3 covers 12 residues. J lost 10 bases, V lost 5 bases, and 4 bases had no gene match. Germline CDR1 is SGHTA and CDR2 is FQGNSA. The CDR3 DNA reads as TGTGCCAGCAGCAGGGACAGGGGACCAGCTTTCTTT. As protein: CASSRDRGPAFF.

The chain carries TRBV6-1 and TRBJ2-7; 9 bases are a match to TRBD2. V was pared by 4 bases and J by 7 bases, with 14 bases of the junction left unmatched. Germline CDR1 is MNHNS and CDR2 is SASEGT. This CDR3 has 16 amino acids. CDR3 protein: CASSGQMGLASGEQYF. The CDR3 DNA sequence: TGTGCCAGCAGTGGGCAGATGGGACTAGCATCGGGGGAGCAGTACTTC.

The chain couples TRBV20-1 to TRBJ2-1; 7 bases line up with TRBD2. Germline V gene data show CDR1 as DFQATT and CDR2 as SNEGSKA (reference sequence). The length of the CDR3 is 11 residues. Trimming at V came to 5 bases and at J to 13 bases, leaving 8 bases not matched to a gene. The chain's CDR3 is CSAGLAGEQFF. The CDR3 nucleotides are TGCAGTGCTGGACTCGCGGGAGAACAGTTCTTC.